The 22 T cell receptor beta chains given below trace back to one sample, sequenced in a study of shared clonotypes between healthy human individuals. TCRdb keeps only in-frame clones here, not all; method: immunoSEQ multiplex PCR. Of about 1.5 million clones in the sample, approximately 98% were seen once. Source material: naive CD4+ T cells sorted from blood. Specified subset: CD45RA+ positively selected. These receptors were obtained from a man aged 25 to 40 in good health.

The chain has TRBV28 and TRBJ2-2; the D is unclear. The germline CDR1 and CDR2 sequences are MDHEN and SYDVKM. With 0 bases removed from V and 6 bases from J, the gap between germline ends came to 11 bases. There are 15 residues in the CDR3. Here the CDR3 reads CASSLWASGAGELFF. In DNA, the CDR3 is TGTGCCAGCAGTTTATGGGCTTCAGGTGCCGGGGAGCTGTTTTTT.

The gene calls are TRBV11-2 and TRBJ2-2; D ambiguous. Per the germline V gene, CDR1 is SGHAT and CDR2 is FQNNGV. Trimming pared 4 bases from V and 6 bases from J, leaving 15 bases between. This CDR3 comprises 15 residues. The CDR3 spells CASSSPGPLAGELFF. The CDR3 coding sequence is TGTGCCAGCAGCTCTCCAGGTCCTCTCGCCGGGGAGCTGTTTTTT.

The rearrangement links TRBV10-3 to TRBJ2-1; D not certain. In germline, CDR1 is ENHRY, CDR2 SYGVKD. Trimming shortened V by 0 bases and J by 0 bases, and 15 bases separated the two germline ends. CDR3 size: 18 residues. The CDR3 sequence: CAISESSVKASSYNEQFF. The DNA for the CDR3 is TGTGCCATCAGTGAGTCTTCCGTGAAGGCGAGCTCCTACAATGAGCAGTTCTTC.

The gene calls are TRBV18 and TRBJ2-2; D not certain. V was trimmed by 2 bases and J by 6 bases, leaving 10 bases between them. This CDR3 is built from 14 residues. Germline-derived CDR1 and CDR2 are KGHSH and LQKENI. The CDR3 region has the DNA TGTGCCAGCTCACCATCTTTTCCCCCCGGGGAGCTGTTTTTT. This codes for CASSPSFPPGELFF. The whole variable domain, filled in from reference TRBV18 and TRBJ2-2, reads NAGVMQNPRHLVRRRGQEARLRCSPMKGHSHVYWYRQLPEEGLKFMVYLQKENIIDESGMPKERFSAEFPKEGPSILRIQQVVRGDSAAYFCASSPSFPPGELFFGEGSRLTVL.

This rearrangement joins TRBV19 to TRBJ2-1; tentatively, D is TRBD1 (6 bases). Germline V gene sequence: CDR1 LNHDA, CDR2 SQIVND (reference sequence). V lost 5 bases to trimming and J lost 13 bases, with 15 bases between them. The CDR3 covers 12 residues. The CDR3 DNA is TGTGCCAGTAGTCCGGGCGGACAGTTACAGTTCTTC. Its protein product is CASSPGGQLQFF.

The chain uses TRBV9 and TRBJ2-7; D is undetermined. This CDR3 has 15 residues. Trimming shortened V by 0 bases and J by 7 bases, and 17 bases separated the two germline ends. Per the germline V gene, CDR1 is SGDLS and CDR2 is YYNGEE. The CDR3 DNA is TGTGCCAGCAGCGTAGGGGATCCGGAAGTCTGGGAGCAGTACTTC. This sequence encodes CASSVGDPEVWEQYF.

The J gene is TRBJ2-1, the V gene TRBV5-1; TRBD2 is a possible D gene (6 bases). Germline loops: CDR1 SGHRS, CDR2 YFSETQ. Between the trimmed V and J ends, which lost 0 bases and 15 bases, there was a span of 19 bases. The CDR3 loop spans 14 amino acids. CDR3 protein: CASSLVPPTSLAFF. CDR3 DNA sequence: TGCGCCAGCAGCTTGGTGCCCCCGACTAGTTTGGCGTTCTTC.

The chain links TRBV7-2 to TRBJ2-7; D unclear. This CDR3 comprises 14 residues. CDR1 and CDR2 from the germline V gene are SGHTA and FQGNSA. V lost 5 bases, J lost 4 bases, and 15 bases lay in between. The CDR3 region is CASSAYRASYEQYF. The CDR3 nucleotides are TGTGCCAGCAGCGCCTACCGGGCCTCGTACGAGCAGTACTTC.

The chain has TRBV10-3 and TRBJ2-1; 9 nucleotides agree with TRBD2. This CDR3 is built from 15 residues. Germline assignment: CDR1 ENHRY and CDR2 SYGVKD. V shed 1 base and J 9 bases; nucleotides not matched to a gene: 7. The chain's CDR3 is CAISELAGAIFEQFF. In DNA form, the CDR3 reads TGTGCCATCAGTGAGTTAGCGGGAGCTATATTTGAGCAGTTCTTC.

The chain is built from TRBV10-3 and TRBJ1-4; D not certain. The CDR3 totals 16 residues. CDR1 is ENHRY and CDR2 is SYGVKD in the germline V gene. Deletions cut 3 bases from V and 3 bases from J, with 14 bases between. The DNA for the CDR3 is TGTGCCATCAGTGAAGTCCAGGAGGCGGCTAATGAAAAACTGTTTTTT. Residues: CAISEVQEAANEKLFF.

The V call is TRBV18, the J call TRBJ2-7; maybe TRBD1 (6 bases). With 2 bases removed from V and 0 bases from J, the gap between germline ends came to 14 bases. The germline CDR1 and CDR2 sequences are KGHSH and LQKENI. This CDR3 spans 16 amino acids. The CDR3 DNA reads as TGTGCCAGCTCACCAAAGGCAGGGGTGAGCTCCTACGAGCAGTACTTC. Encoded protein: CASSPKAGVSSYEQYF.

This clone has a single count. The chain has TRBV5-1 and TRBJ2-7, with 7 bases lining up with TRBD1. Germline CDR1 is SGHRS and CDR2 is YFSETQ. The V gene end was trimmed by 4 bases and the J gene end by 5 bases; junction bases not matched to a gene: 9. The CDR3 sequence is 14 residues long. CDR3 coding DNA: TGCGCCAGCAGCCCAATTAACAGGGGCGACGAGCAGTACTTC. It is translated as CASSPINRGDEQYF.

The genes are TRBV28 and TRBJ2-5; TRBD1 matches at 11 bases. The CDR3 consists of 14 residues. Per germline, CDR1 MDHEN and CDR2 SYDVKM. The V gene end was trimmed by 8 bases and the J gene end by 6 bases; junction bases not matched to a gene: 8. For the CDR3, the DNA is TGTGCCAGCGCCGGGACAGGGGGAGGAAAGACCCAGTACTTC. Translation: CASAGTGGGKTQYF.

This chain connects TRBV4-2 to TRBJ1-1; D ambiguous. This CDR3 has 12 residues. Germline V lookup: CDR1 LGHNA, CDR2 YNFKEQ. Between the trimmed V and J ends, which lost 4 bases and 6 bases, there was a span of 9 bases. CDR3 protein: CASSLPGPEAFF. The CDR3 DNA reads TGTGCCAGCAGCCTCCCTGGGCCTGAAGCTTTCTTT.

This chain joins TRBV5-4 and TRBJ2-2; tentatively, D is TRBD1 (5 bases). CDR1 SGHNT and CDR2 YYREEE come from the germline V gene (reference sequence). The V end lost 4 bases, the J end lost 1 base, and 11 bases lay between the germline ends. There are 15 residues in the CDR3. The CDR3 loop is CASSLAGKNTGELFF. The CDR3 DNA is TGTGCCAGCAGCCTGGCAGGGAAGAACACCGGGGAGCTGTTTTTT.

V usage is TRBV30 and J usage is TRBJ1-4, with 7 nucleotides matching TRBD1. V was clipped by 2 bases and J by 7 bases; unmatched bases: 22. CDR3 size: 19 residues. Germline V CDR1 and CDR2: GTSNPN, SVGIG (reference sequence). DNA for the CDR3: TGTGCCTGGAGTAACAACCGGGACAGTGGGAGGTTGGTAGGTGAAAAACTGTTTTTT. Residues: CAWSNNRDSGRLVGEKLFF.

The chain couples TRBV2 to TRBJ2-7; possibly TRBD2 for D (6 bases). The V end lost 6 bases, the J end lost 6 bases, and 18 bases lay between the germline ends. The CDR3 spans 14 residues. Germline V gene data show CDR1 as SNHLY and CDR2 as FYNNEI. The CDR3 coding sequence is TGTGCCAGCAGCGATAGGGACTTGACCTCCGAGCAGTACTTC. Translating gives CASSDRDLTSEQYF. The full variable domain, rest sourced from reference TRBV2 and TRBJ2-7, is EPEVTQTPSHQVTQMGQEVILRCVPISNHLYFYWYRQILGQKVEFLVSFYNNEISEKSEIFDDQFSVERPDGSNFTLKIRSTKLEDSAMYFCASSDRDLTSEQYFGPGTRLTVT.

A note on this clone: Other DNA sequences in this sample translate to the same CDR3. The gene calls are TRBV27 and TRBJ2-1; 13 bases line up with TRBD2. Germline trimming cut 5 bases from V and 7 bases from J; bases unmatched to any gene: 5. CDR1 and CDR2 from the germline V gene are MNHEY and SMNVEV (reference sequence). The CDR3 sequence is 15 residues long. The CDR3 here is CASSPRLAGGNEQFF. DNA for the CDR3: TGTGCCAGCAGTCCCAGACTAGCGGGAGGTAATGAGCAGTTCTTC.

Concerning this clone itself: In the same sample, other DNA sequences code for this CDR3. The chain links TRBV5-1 to TRBJ1-1, with 7 bases matching TRBD1. Germline V gene lookup returns CDR1 SGHRS and CDR2 YFSETQ. J gave up 1 base and V 4 bases, and 4 bases lay outside the gene matches. This CDR3 contains 14 residues. The CDR3 DNA follows: TGCGCCAGCAGCCGGGGACAGCCGAACACTGAAGCTTTCTTT. This translates into CASSRGQPNTEAFF.

This chain joins TRBV2 and TRBJ2-3; 7 nucleotides line up with TRBD1. The CDR3 has 15 amino acids. V shed 5 bases, J shed 0 bases, and the junction held 5 bases outside the gene matches. CDR1 is SNHLY and CDR2 is FYNNEI in the germline V gene. The CDR3 here is CASSFRQGSTDTQYF. CDR3 bases: TGTGCCAGCAGTTTTAGACAGGGTAGCACAGATACGCAGTATTTT. Filled out from reference TRBV2 and TRBJ2-3, the complete variable domain reads EPEVTQTPSHQVTQMGQEVILRCVPISNHLYFYWYRQILGQKVEFLVSFYNNEISEKSEIFDDQFSVERPDGSNFTLKIRSTKLEDSAMYFCASSFRQGSTDTQYFGPGTRLTVL.

A single count supports this clone. The rearrangement links TRBV7-9 to TRBJ1-2, with D maybe TRBD1 (6 bases). Looked up from germline, CDR1 is SEHNR and CDR2 is FQNEAQ (reference sequence). This CDR3 has 15 amino acids. Trimming pared 4 bases from V and 4 bases from J, leaving 16 bases between. CDR3: CASSSPQTGSYGYTF. The CDR3 DNA reads TGTGCCAGCAGCTCCCCGCAAACAGGGTCCTATGGCTACACCTTC. Combining the CDR3 with reference TRBV7-9 and TRBJ1-2 gives the whole variable domain DTGVSQNPRHKITKRGQNVTFRCDPISEHNRLYWYRQTLGQGPEFLTYFQNEAQLEKSRLLSDRFSAERPKGSFSTLEIQRTEQGDSAMYLCASSSPQTGSYGYTFGSGTRLTVV.

The chain carries TRBV5-4 and TRBJ2-2; no clear D gene. V lost 4 bases, J lost 3 bases, and 13 bases lay in between. The length of the CDR3 is 15 residues. CDR1 and CDR2 from the germline V gene are SGHNT and YYREEE (reference sequence). CDR3 region: CASSASQVYTGELFF. CDR3 nucleotides: TGTGCCAGCAGCGCGTCTCAGGTCTACACCGGGGAGCTGTTTTTT.